A single sample is the source of the 6 T cell receptor beta chains below, sequenced in a study of cytomegalovirus exposure and HLA in healthy donors (dated by TCRdb to 2017 to 2019). Receptor libraries were prepared by the immunoSEQ multiplex PCR assay. The multiplex PCR relied on a mix of 60 forward primers for TCR Vbeta segments and 13 reverse primers for TCR Jbeta segments. Imported from immuneACCESS, the table was reduced by TCRdb to in-frame sequences with V and J called. These copies leave out some clones; in studies compared against another copy, an unresolved V gene accounts for under half, and the cause of the remainder is not known. This sample comprises hundreds of thousands of clones, roughly 79% of them detected only once. Approximately 0.62% of the sample belongs to the ten largest clones. The sequencing sample was made of PBMCs. The receptor set was obtained from a woman between 40 and 50 years old in good health and CMV-seronegative.

The V gene is TRBV7-6, the J gene TRBJ1-1; tentative D call: TRBD1 (6 bases). The length of the CDR3 is 17 residues. Per the germline V gene, CDR1 is SGHVS and CDR2 is FNYEAQ. Trimming removed 1 base at V and 0 bases at J, with 15 bases between. The CDR3 here is CASSLGQVIGMNTEAFF. CDR3 coding DNA: TGTGCCAGCAGCTTAGGACAGGTTATAGGCATGAACACTGAAGCTTTCTTT.

Notes on this clone: Different DNA sequences within this sample yield the same CDR3. This chain connects TRBV7-2 to TRBJ2-7, with D unresolved. V was trimmed by 2 bases and J by 4 bases, leaving 6 bases between them. The CDR3 is 12 residues long. Germline lookup yields CDR1 SGHTA and CDR2 FQGNSA. CDR3 sequence reads: CASSLSSYEQYF. The CDR3 nucleotides are TGTGCCAGCAGCTTAAGCTCTTACGAGCAGTACTTC.

V is TRBV19 and J is TRBJ2-7; maybe TRBD2 (5 bases). The CDR3 length is 14 residues. Per germline, CDR1 LNHDA and CDR2 SQIVND (reference sequence). Trimming took 3 bases from V and 0 from J, leaving 9 bases between them. CDR3 sequence reads: CASSIGRSSYEQYF. Here the CDR3 DNA reads TGTGCCAGTAGTATTGGGAGAAGCTCCTACGAGCAGTACTTC. The full variable domain, in which reference TRBV19 and TRBJ2-7 provide the parts outside the CDR3, is DGGITQSPKYLFRKEGQNVTLSCEQNLNHDAMYWYRQDPGQGLRLIYYSQIVNDFQKGDIAEGYSVSREKKESFPLTVTSAQKNPTAFYLCASSIGRSSYEQYFGPGTRLTVT.

As concerns this clone: One junction end does not reproduce the germline sequence, and a read error may be involved. The V call is TRBV7-7, the J call TRBJ1-4; 7 nucleotides match TRBD1. This CDR3 is 15 amino acids long. CDR1 and CDR2 from the germline V gene are SSHAT and FNYEAQ (reference sequence). The CDR3 nucleotides read TGTGCTAGCACCTCCGGGGACAGACTTAATGAAAAACTGTTTTTT. Encoded protein: CASTSGDRLNEKLFF.

The chain couples TRBV7-2 to TRBJ1-2; D is perhaps TRBD1 (6 bases). This CDR3 is 12 amino acids long. V lost 5 bases, J lost 8 bases, and 12 bases lay in between. Germline V gene sequence: CDR1 SGHTA, CDR2 FQGNSA. CDR3 residues: CASSQPGAGYTF. As DNA, the CDR3 is TGTGCCAGCAGCCAGCCAGGGGCCGGCTACACCTTC.

The chain links TRBV7-9 to TRBJ2-2; 8 nucleotides agree with TRBD2. V lost 5 bases to trimming and J lost 5 bases; unmatched junction nucleotides: 13. Germline V gene lookup returns CDR1 SEHNR and CDR2 FQNEAQ (reference sequence). The CDR3 covers 17 residues. Here the CDR3 reads CASSQVGRGQPTGELFF. CDR3 sequence (DNA): TGTGCCAGCAGCCAGGTCGGGAGGGGCCAGCCAACCGGGGAGCTGTTTTTT.